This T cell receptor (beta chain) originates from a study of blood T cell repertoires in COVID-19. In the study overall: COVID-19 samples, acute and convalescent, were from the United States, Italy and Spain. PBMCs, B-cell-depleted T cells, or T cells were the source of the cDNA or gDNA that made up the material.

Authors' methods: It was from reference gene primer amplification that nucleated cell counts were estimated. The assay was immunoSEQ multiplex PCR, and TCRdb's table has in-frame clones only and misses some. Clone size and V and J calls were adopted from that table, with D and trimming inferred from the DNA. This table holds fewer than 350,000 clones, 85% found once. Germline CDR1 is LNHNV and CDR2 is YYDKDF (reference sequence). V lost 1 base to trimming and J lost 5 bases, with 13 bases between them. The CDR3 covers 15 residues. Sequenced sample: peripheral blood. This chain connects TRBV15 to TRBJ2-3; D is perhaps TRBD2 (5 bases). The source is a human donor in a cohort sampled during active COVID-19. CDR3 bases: TGTGCCACCAGCAGAGGTTCGGGATGGGAAGATACGCAGTATTTT. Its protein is CATSRGSGWEDTQYF. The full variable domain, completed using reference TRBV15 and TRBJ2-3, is DAMVIQNPRYQVTQFGKPVTLSCSQTLNHNVMYWYQQKSSQAPKLLFHYYDKDFNNEADTPDNFQSRRPNTSFCFLDIRSPGLGDTAMYLCATSRGSGWEDTQYFGPGTRLTVL.